This T cell receptor beta chain was captured in a study of shared clonotypes between healthy human individuals. Sequencing was performed with immunoSEQ multiplex PCR; in TCRdb, only in-frame clones are kept and a portion is missing. This repertoire shows 1.5 million to 2.5 million clones, around 96% found once; its top ten account for 1% to 1.5%. Only CD45RO-negative cells positively selected for CCR7 counted as naive CD8 cells, so terminally differentiated effector memory CD45RA+ cells were excluded. Every donor was a Caucasian adult from Nashville, Tennessee. The specimen was naive CD8+ T cells sorted from blood. The source of this sequence is a man between 18 and 29 years old in good health.

CDR3 region: CAWSVIADQPQHF. The DNA for the CDR3 is TGTGCCTGGAGTGTGATTGCAGATCAGCCCCAGCATTTT. The chain joins TRBV30 to TRBJ1-5; D unclear. CDR3 length equals 13 residues. Between the trimmed V and J ends, which lost 0 bases and 5 bases, there was a span of 8 bases. The germline V gene encodes CDR1 GTSNPN and CDR2 SVGIG (reference sequence). The variable domain in full, with the rest retrieved from reference TRBV30 and TRBJ1-5, is SQTIHQWPATLVQPVGSPLSLECTVEGTSNPNLYWYRQAAGRGLQLLFYSVGIGQISSEVPQNLSASRPQDRQFILSSKKLLLSDSGFYLCAWSVIADQPQHFGDGTRLSIL.